This T cell receptor beta chain comes out of a study of blood T cell repertoires in COVID-19. Overall study: PBMCs, B-cell-depleted T cells, or T cells were the source of the cDNA or gDNA that made up the material.

Some clones are missing from TCRdb's copy, which holds only in-frame ones; the method was immunoSEQ multiplex PCR. The profile shows over 200,000 clones, over 75% of them singletons. The source of this sequence is a woman aged 30 to 39 with acute or convalescent COVID-19. Sequencing used peripheral blood.

The CDR3 region is CASSPTRRGGLSSYNEQFF. DNA of the CDR3: TGTGCCAGCAGCCCGACCCGTAGAGGGGGTCTTAGCTCCTACAATGAGCAGTTCTTC. The chain carries TRBV11-2 and TRBJ2-1; perhaps TRBD1 as D (6 bases). V was clipped by 5 bases and J by 0 bases, with 23 bases between them. The CDR3 has 19 residues. Germline CDR1 reads SGHAT; CDR2 reads FQNNGV.